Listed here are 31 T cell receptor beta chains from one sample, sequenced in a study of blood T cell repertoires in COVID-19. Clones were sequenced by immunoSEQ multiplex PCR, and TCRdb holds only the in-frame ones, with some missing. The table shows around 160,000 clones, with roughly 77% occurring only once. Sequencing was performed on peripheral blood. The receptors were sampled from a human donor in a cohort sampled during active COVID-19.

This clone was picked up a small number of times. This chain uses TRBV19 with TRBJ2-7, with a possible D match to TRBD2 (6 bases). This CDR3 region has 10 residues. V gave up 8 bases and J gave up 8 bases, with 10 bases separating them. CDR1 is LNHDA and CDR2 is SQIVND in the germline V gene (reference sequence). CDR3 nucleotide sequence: TGTGCCAGTGGGGACTTCAAGCAGTACTTC. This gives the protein CASGDFKQYF.

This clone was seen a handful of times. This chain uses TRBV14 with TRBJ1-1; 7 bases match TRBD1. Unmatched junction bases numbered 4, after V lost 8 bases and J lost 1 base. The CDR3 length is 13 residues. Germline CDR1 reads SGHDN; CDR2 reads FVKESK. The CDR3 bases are TGTGCCAGCGGCGGACAGGCGAACACTGAAGCTTTCTTT. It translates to CASGGQANTEAFF.

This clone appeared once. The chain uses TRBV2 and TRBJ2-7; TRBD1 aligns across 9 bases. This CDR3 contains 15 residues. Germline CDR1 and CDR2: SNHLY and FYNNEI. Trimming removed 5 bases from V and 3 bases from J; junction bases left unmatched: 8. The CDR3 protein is CASSPTGTGNYEQYF. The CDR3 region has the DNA TGTGCCAGCAGTCCGACCGGGACAGGGAACTACGAGCAGTACTTC.

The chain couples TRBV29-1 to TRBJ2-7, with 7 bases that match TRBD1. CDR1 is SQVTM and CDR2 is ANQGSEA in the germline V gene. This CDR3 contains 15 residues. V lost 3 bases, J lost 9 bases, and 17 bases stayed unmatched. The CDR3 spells CSVDFLAGGSSGQYF. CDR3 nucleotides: TGCAGCGTTGATTTTCTGGCAGGGGGAAGTAGTGGGCAGTACTTC.

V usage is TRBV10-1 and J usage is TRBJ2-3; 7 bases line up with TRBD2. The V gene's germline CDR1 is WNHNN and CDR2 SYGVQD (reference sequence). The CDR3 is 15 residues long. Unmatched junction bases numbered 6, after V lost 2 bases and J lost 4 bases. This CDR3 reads CASSEVASGADTQYF. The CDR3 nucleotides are TGCGCCAGCAGTGAGGTGGCTAGCGGAGCAGATACGCAGTATTTT.

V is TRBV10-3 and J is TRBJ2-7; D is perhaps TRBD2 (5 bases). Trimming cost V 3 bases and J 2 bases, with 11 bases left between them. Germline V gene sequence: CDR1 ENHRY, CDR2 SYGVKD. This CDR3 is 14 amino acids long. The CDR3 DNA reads TGTGCCATCAGTGATTCGGGGTCGGCCTACGAGCAGTACTTC. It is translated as CAISDSGSAYEQYF.

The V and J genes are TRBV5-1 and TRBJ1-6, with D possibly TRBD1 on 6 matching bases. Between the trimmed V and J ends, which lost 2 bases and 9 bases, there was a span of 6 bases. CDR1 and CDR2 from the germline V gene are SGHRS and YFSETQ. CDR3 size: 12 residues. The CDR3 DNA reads TGCGCCAGCAGCTTAGGGGGTTCACCCCTCCACTTT. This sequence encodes CASSLGGSPLHF.

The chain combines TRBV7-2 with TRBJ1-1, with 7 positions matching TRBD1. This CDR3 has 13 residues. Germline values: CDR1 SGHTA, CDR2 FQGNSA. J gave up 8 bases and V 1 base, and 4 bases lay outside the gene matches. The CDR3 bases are TGTGCCAGCAGCTTAGTAGGGGGCCGAGAAGCTTTCTTT. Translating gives CASSLVGGREAFF.

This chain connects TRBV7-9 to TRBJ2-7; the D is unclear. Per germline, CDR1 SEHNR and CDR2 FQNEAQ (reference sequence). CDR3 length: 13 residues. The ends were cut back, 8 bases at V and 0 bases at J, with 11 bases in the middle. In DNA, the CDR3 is TGTGCCAGCCCCCCTTTGAGCTCCTACGAGCAGTACTTC. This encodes CASPPLSSYEQYF.

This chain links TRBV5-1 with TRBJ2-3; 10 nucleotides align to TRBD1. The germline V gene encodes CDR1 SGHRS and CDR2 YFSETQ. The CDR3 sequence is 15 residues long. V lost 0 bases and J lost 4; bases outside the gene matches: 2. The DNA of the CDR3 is TGCGCCAGCAGCTTGGAAGGGACAGGGGCAGATACGCAGTATTTT. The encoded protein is CASSLEGTGADTQYF.

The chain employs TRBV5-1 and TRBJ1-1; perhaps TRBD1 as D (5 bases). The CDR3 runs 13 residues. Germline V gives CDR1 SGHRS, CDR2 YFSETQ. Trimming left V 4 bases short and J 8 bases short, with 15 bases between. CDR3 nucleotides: TGCGCCAGCAGCACCGGGGGAGTCCGAGAAGCTTTCTTT. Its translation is CASSTGGVREAFF.

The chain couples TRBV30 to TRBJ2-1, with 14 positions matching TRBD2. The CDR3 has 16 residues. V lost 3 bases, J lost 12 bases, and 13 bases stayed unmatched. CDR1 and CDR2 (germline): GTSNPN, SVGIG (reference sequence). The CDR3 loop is CAWSDPGLAGGVGQFF. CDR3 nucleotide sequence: TGTGCCTGGAGCGACCCCGGACTAGCGGGGGGTGTGGGGCAGTTCTTC.

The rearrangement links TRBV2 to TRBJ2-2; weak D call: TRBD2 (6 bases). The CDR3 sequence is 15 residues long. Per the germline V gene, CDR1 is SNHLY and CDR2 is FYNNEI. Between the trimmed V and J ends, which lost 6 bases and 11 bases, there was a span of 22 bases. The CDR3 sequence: CASSAFGDFPRELFF. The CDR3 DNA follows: TGTGCCAGCAGCGCCTTCGGGGACTTCCCTCGAGAGCTGTTTTTT.

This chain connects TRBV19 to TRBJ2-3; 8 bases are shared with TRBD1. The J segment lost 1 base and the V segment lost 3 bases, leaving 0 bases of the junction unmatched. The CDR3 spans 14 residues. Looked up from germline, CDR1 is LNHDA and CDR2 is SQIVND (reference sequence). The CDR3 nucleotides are TGTGCCAGTAGTATGGACAGGGGCACAGATACGCAGTATTTT. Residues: CASSMDRGTDTQYF.

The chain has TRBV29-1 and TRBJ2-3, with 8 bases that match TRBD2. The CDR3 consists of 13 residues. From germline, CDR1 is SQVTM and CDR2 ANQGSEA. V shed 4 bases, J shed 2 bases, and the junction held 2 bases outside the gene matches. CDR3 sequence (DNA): TGCAGCGTTGTGCGGGGGGTCACAGATACGCAGTATTTT. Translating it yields CSVVRGVTDTQYF.

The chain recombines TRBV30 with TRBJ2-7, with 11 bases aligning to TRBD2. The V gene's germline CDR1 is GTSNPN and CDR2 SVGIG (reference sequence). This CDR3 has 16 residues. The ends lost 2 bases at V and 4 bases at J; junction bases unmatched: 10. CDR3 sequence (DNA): TGTGCCTGGAGTTCGGGTCTAGCGGGAGGTTGGTACGAGCAGTACTTC. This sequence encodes CAWSSGLAGGWYEQYF. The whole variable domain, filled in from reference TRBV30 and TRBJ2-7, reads SQTIHQWPATLVQPVGSPLSLECTVEGTSNPNLYWYRQAAGRGLQLLFYSVGIGQISSEVPQNLSASRPQDRQFILSSKKLLLSDSGFYLCAWSSGLAGGWYEQYFGPGTRLTVT.

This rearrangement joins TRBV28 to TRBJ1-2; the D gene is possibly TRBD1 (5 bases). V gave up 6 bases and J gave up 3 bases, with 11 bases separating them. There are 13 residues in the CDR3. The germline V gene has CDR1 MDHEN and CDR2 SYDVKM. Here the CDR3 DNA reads TGTGCCAGCAGCCAGACAGTTTACTATGGCTACACCTTC. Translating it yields CASSQTVYYGYTF.

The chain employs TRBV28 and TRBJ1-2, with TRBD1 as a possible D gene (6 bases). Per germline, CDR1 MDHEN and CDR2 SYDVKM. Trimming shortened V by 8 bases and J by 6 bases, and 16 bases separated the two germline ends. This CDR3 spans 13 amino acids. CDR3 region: CASGVQGSHGYTF. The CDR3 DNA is TGTGCCAGCGGGGTACAGGGCTCACATGGCTACACCTTC.

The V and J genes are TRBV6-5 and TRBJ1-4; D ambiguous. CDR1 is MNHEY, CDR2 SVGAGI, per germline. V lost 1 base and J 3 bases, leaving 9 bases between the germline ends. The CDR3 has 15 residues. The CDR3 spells CASSYFGDSNEKLFF. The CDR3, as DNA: TGTGCCAGCAGTTACTTCGGTGATTCTAATGAAAAACTGTTTTTT.

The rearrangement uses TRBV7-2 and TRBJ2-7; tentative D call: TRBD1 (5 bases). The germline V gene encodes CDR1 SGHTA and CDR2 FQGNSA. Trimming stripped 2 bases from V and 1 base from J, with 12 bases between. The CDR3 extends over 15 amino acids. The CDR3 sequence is CASSLRVDRSYEQYF. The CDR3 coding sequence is TGTGCCAGCAGCTTAAGGGTCGACAGATCCTACGAGCAGTACTTC. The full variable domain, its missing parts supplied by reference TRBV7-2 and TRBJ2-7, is GAGVSQSPSNKVTEKGKDVELRCDPISGHTALYWYRQSLGQGLEFLIYFQGNSAPDKSGLPSDRFSAERTGGSVSTLTIQRTQQEDSAVYLCASSLRVDRSYEQYFGPGTRLTVT.

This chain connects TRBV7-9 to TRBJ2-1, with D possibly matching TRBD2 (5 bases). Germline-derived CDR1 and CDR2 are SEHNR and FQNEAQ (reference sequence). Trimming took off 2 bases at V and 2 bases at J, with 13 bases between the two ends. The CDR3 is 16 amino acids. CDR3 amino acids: CASSLLGGRTYNEQFF. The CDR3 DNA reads TGTGCCAGCAGCTTACTTGGCGGGCGCACCTACAATGAGCAGTTCTTC.

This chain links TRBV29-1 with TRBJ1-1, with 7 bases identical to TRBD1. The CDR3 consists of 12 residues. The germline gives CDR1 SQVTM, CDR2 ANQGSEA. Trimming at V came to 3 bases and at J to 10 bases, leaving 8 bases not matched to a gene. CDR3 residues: CSVDPGGQRAFF. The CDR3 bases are TGCAGCGTTGACCCTGGGGGACAGCGAGCTTTCTTT. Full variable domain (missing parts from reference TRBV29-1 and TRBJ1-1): SAVISQKPSRDICQRGTSLTIQCQVDSQVTMMFWYRQQPGQSLTLIATANQGSEATYESGFVIDKFPISRPNLTFSTLTVSNMSPEDSSIYLCSVDPGGQRAFFGQGTRLTVV.

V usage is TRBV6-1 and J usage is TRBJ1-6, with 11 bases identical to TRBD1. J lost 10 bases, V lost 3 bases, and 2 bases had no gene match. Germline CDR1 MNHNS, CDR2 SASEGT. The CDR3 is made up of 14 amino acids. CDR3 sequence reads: CASSEGTGGSPLHF. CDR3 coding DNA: TGTGCCAGCAGTGAGGGGACAGGGGGATCACCCCTCCACTTT.

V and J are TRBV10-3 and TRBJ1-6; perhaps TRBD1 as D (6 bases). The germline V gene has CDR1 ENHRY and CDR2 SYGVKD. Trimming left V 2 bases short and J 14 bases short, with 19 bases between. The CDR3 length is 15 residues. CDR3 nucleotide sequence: TGTGCCATCAGTGAGCTAGGGCAGGGGTTTGGAGCCCTCCACTTT. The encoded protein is CAISELGQGFGALHF.

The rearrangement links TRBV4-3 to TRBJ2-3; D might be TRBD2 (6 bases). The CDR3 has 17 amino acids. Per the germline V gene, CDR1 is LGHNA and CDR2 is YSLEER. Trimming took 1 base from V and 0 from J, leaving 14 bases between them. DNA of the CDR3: TGCGCCAGCAGCCAAGGGGTGGGCGGGGCCAGCACAGATACGCAGTATTTT. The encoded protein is CASSQGVGGASTDTQYF.

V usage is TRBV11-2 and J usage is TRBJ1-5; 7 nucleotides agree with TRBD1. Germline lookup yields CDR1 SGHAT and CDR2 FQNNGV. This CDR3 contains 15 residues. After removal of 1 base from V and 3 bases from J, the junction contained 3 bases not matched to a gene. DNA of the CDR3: TGTGCCAGCAGCTTAGGGACAGGACCCAATCAGCCCCAGCATTTT. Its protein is CASSLGTGPNQPQHF.

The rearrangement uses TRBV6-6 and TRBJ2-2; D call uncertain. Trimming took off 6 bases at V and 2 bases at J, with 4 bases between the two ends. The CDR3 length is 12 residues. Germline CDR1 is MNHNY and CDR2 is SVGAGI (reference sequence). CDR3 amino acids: CASSLNTGELFF. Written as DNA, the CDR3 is TGTGCCAGCAGCCTTAACACCGGGGAGCTGTTTTTT.

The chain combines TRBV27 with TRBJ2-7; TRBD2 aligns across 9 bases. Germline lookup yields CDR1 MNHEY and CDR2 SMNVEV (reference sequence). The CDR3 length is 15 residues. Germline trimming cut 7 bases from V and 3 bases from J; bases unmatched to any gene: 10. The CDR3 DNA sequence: TGTGCCAGCACCCCAAGGGCGGGAGGGGGCTACGAGCAGTACTTC. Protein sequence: CASTPRAGGGYEQYF.

CDR3 in amino acids: CATSEIPGQGTYNEQFF. CDR3 DNA sequence: TGTGCCACCAGTGAGATACCGGGACAGGGGACCTACAATGAGCAGTTCTTC. The chain employs TRBV24-1 and TRBJ2-1; 10 nucleotides align to TRBD1. The CDR3 sequence is 17 residues long. Germline trimming cut 4 bases from V and 2 bases from J; bases unmatched to any gene: 7. Looked up from germline, CDR1 is KGHDR and CDR2 is SFDVKD.

The CDR3: CASSQNSGLAKNIQYF. The CDR3 region has the DNA TGTGCCAGCAGCCAAAATAGCGGTCTAGCCAAAAACATTCAGTACTTC. This chain joins TRBV3-1 (or the pseudogene TRBV3-2) and TRBJ2-4, with a tentative D call TRBD2 (6 bases). Germline CDR1 LGHDT, CDR2 YNNKEL (reference sequence). V gave up 2 bases and J gave up 0 bases, with 11 bases separating them. The CDR3 runs 16 residues.

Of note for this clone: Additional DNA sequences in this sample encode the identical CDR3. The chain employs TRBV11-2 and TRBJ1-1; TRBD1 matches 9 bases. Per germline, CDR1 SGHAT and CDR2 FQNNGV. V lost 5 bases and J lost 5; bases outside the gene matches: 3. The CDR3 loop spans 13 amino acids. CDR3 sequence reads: CASSPDRGTEAFF. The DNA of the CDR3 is TGTGCCAGCAGCCCGGACAGGGGAACTGAAGCTTTCTTT.